The 26 T cell receptor beta chains below were found in one sample sequenced in a study of control samples from healthy donors and cancer patients. The method was immunoSEQ multiplex PCR; TCRdb's version includes in-frame clones alone and lacks a portion of them. This table has 150,000 or so clones, 85% to 90% appearing once. The specimen sequenced was blood. These receptors were collected from a man younger than 35 in good health.

On this clone itself: Other DNA sequences in this specimen translate into the identical CDR3. The chain has TRBV5-4 and TRBJ1-4, with 10 bases fitting TRBD1. Germline V gene data show CDR1 as SGHNT and CDR2 as YYREEE (reference sequence). The CDR3 is 16 residues long. With 1 base clipped from V and 2 bases from J, the junction kept 2 bases outside the gene matches. CDR3 amino acids: CASSLRDRGTNEKLFF. CDR3 nucleotides: TGTGCCAGCAGCTTGAGGGACAGGGGCACTAATGAAAAACTGTTTTTT.

This rearrangement joins TRBV7-6 to TRBJ1-4, with a weak D call TRBD1 (6 bases). CDR1 SGHVS and CDR2 FNYEAQ come from the germline V gene. The CDR3 runs to 15 residues. V was pared by 1 base and J by 6 bases, with 12 bases between. The CDR3 sequence is CASSLVWGAYEKLFF. CDR3 nucleotide sequence: TGTGCCAGCAGCTTAGTTTGGGGGGCTTATGAAAAACTGTTTTTT. Supplemented by reference TRBV7-6 and TRBJ1-4, the full variable domain reads GAGVSQSPRYKVTKRGQDVALRCDPISGHVSLYWYRQALGQGPEFLTYFNYEAQQDKSGLPNDRFSAERPEGSISTLTIQRTEQRDSAMYRCASSLVWGAYEKLFFGSGTQLSVL.

The V and J genes are TRBV7-8 and TRBJ1-5; 7 bases line up with TRBD1. CDR3 length: 16 amino acids. Trimming cost V 1 base and J 0 bases; bases outside gene matches: 3. Germline V gene data show CDR1 as SGHVS and CDR2 as FQNEAQ. The CDR3 nucleotides are TGTGCCAGCAGCTTAGGGGCAGGGGGTAGCAATCAGCCCCAGCATTTT. This sequence encodes CASSLGAGGSNQPQHF.

This chain connects TRBV6-5 to TRBJ2-7, with TRBD1 matching 7 bases. V was pared by 0 bases and J by 3 bases, with 2 bases of the junction left unmatched. Germline V gene data show CDR1 as MNHEY and CDR2 as SVGAGI. The CDR3 consists of 14 residues. CDR3 loop: CASSYSTGIYEQYF. The CDR3 DNA is TGTGCCAGCAGTTACTCGACAGGGATCTACGAGCAGTACTTC.

The genes are TRBV7-9 and TRBJ1-1, with D possibly being TRBD1 (6 bases). V lost 6 bases, J lost 3 bases, and 11 bases lay in between. Germline-derived CDR1 and CDR2 are SEHNR and FQNEAQ (reference sequence). CDR3 length: 13 amino acids. The CDR3 spells CASREGGYTEAFF. CDR3 DNA sequence: TGTGCCAGCAGAGAGGGGGGGTACACTGAAGCTTTCTTT.

In the case of this clone: Other nucleotide sequences in the sample specify the same CDR3. This chain links TRBV28 with TRBJ1-2, with D hard to call. Germline CDR1 MDHEN, CDR2 SYDVKM. CDR3 length: 11 amino acids. V lost 6 bases and J 2 bases, leaving 4 bases between the germline ends. The CDR3 here is CASRGNYGYTF. DNA for the CDR3: TGTGCCAGCAGGGGGAACTATGGCTACACCTTC.

The rearrangement joins TRBV27 to TRBJ1-4; TRBD1 matches 8 bases. Germline V gene lookup returns CDR1 MNHEY and CDR2 SMNVEV (reference sequence). The ends lost 4 bases at V and 7 bases at J; junction bases unmatched: 11. The CDR3 loop spans 16 amino acids. The DNA for the CDR3 is TGTGCCAGCAGTTCTCGGACAGGGTTGGGCGGTGAAAAACTGTTTTTT. Amino acids: CASSSRTGLGGEKLFF.

The J gene is TRBJ1-2, the V gene TRBV10-3; 8 bases fit TRBD1. The CDR3 length is 14 residues. V shed 3 bases, J shed 2 bases, and the junction held 2 bases outside the gene matches. In germline, CDR1 is ENHRY, CDR2 SYGVKD. The CDR3 sequence is CAISDRDRNYGYTF. In DNA, the CDR3 is TGTGCCATCAGTGACCGGGACAGGAACTATGGCTACACCTTC.

As regards this clone: Other DNA sequences in this sample translate to the same CDR3. This rearrangement joins TRBV10-3 to TRBJ1-1; 7 bases are a match to TRBD1. CDR1 is ENHRY and CDR2 is SYGVKD in the germline V gene. The CDR3 spans 12 residues. J lost 1 base, V lost 10 bases, and 3 bases had no gene match. The CDR3 sequence: CATRQGNTEAFF. CDR3 DNA sequence: TGTGCCACAAGACAGGGGAACACTGAAGCTTTCTTT.

V gene TRBV6-1 combines with J gene TRBJ2-7; 8 bases are a match to TRBD1. This CDR3 contains 15 residues. Germline lookup yields CDR1 MNHNS and CDR2 SASEGT. With V trimmed by 3 bases and J by 4 bases, 8 bases remained unmatched. The CDR3 region has the DNA TGTGCCAGCAGTGAGGCTTGGGACAGGCTATACGAGCAGTACTTC. Protein: CASSEAWDRLYEQYF.

The chain links TRBV28 to TRBJ2-1, with 9 bases aligning to TRBD1. From germline, CDR1 is MDHEN and CDR2 SYDVKM. The CDR3 has 15 residues. The V segment lost 6 bases and the J segment 0 bases; nucleotides outside the gene matches: 3. The CDR3 is CASRGTGSSYNEQFF. CDR3 nucleotides: TGTGCCAGCAGGGGGACAGGGAGCTCCTACAATGAGCAGTTCTTC.

V is TRBV5-1 and J is TRBJ2-1; a weak D match, TRBD1 (6 bases). V lost 0 bases and J lost 9, with 10 bases in between. CDR1 is SGHRS and CDR2 is YFSETQ in the germline V gene. This CDR3 is 13 amino acids long. CDR3 sequence: CASSLGTVGEQFF. The CDR3 nucleotides are TGCGCCAGCAGCTTGGGGACAGTTGGTGAGCAGTTCTTC.

The chain uses TRBV5-1 and TRBJ2-2, with 11 bases aligning to TRBD2. Per germline, CDR1 SGHRS and CDR2 YFSETQ. The length of the CDR3 is 16 residues. After removal of 3 bases from V and 4 bases from J, the junction contained 5 bases not matched to a gene. DNA for the CDR3: TGCGCCAGCAGCTGGGGGACTAGCGGAGGCACCGGGGAGCTGTTTTTT. It is translated as CASSWGTSGGTGELFF.

This rearrangement joins TRBV19 to TRBJ1-1; D not resolved. Germline CDR1 LNHDA, CDR2 SQIVND (reference sequence). The CDR3 consists of 12 residues. V was shortened by 8 bases and J by 10 bases, with 17 bases between the two germline ends. Here the CDR3 DNA reads TGTGCCAGTGGATCACCGGGCGACGGAGCTTTCTTT. This sequence encodes CASGSPGDGAFF.

J is TRBJ1-1 and V is TRBV11-3; D remains ambiguous. V dropped 5 bases and J dropped 3 bases, with 10 bases sitting between them. Per germline, CDR1 SGHNT and CDR2 YENEEA. The CDR3 contains 13 residues. Here the CDR3 DNA reads TGTGCCAGCAGCGCCGGACCCGACACTGAAGCTTTCTTT. Translation gives CASSAGPDTEAFF.

The chain links TRBV7-2 to TRBJ1-3; D ambiguous. This CDR3 comprises 14 residues. Germline V CDR1 and CDR2: SGHTA, FQGNSA. Trimming stripped 0 bases from V and 2 bases from J, with 5 bases between. The CDR3 nucleotides are TGTGCCAGCAGCTTAGCGCGGCCTGGAAACACCATATATTTT. The encoded protein is CASSLARPGNTIYF.

The V call is TRBV27, the J call TRBJ2-7, with D perhaps matching TRBD2 (6 bases). CDR1 is MNHEY, CDR2 SMNVEV, per germline (reference sequence). V lost 0 bases, J lost 6 bases, and 18 bases lay in between. The CDR3 is made up of 16 amino acids. Here the CDR3 reads CASSLSWYPTGGEQYF. CDR3 sequence (DNA): TGTGCCAGCAGTTTATCGTGGTACCCCACCGGGGGCGAGCAGTACTTC.

The chain uses TRBV7-2 and TRBJ1-2; 8 positions match TRBD1. With V trimmed by 7 bases and J by 3 bases, 7 bases remained unmatched. This CDR3 is 14 amino acids long. The germline CDR1 and CDR2 sequences are SGHTA and FQGNSA. The CDR3 DNA sequence: TGTGCCAGCACCCCGGACAGGGAGGACTATGGCTACACCTTC. Translation: CASTPDREDYGYTF.

The chain has TRBV7-2 and TRBJ2-6; TRBD1 might be the D (6 bases). Trimming took 0 bases from V and 1 from J, leaving 7 bases between them. Per the germline V gene, CDR1 is SGHTA and CDR2 is FQGNSA. CDR3 length: 16 residues. The CDR3: CASSLATGSGANVLTF. As DNA, the CDR3 is TGTGCCAGCAGCTTAGCGACAGGATCTGGGGCCAACGTCCTGACTTTC.

The V and J genes are TRBV27 and TRBJ1-4, with D possibly matching TRBD1 (6 bases). The V and J ends lost 6 bases and 3 bases respectively, with 17 bases between them. This CDR3 spans 16 amino acids. Germline CDR1 MNHEY, CDR2 SMNVEV (reference sequence). CDR3 protein: CASRPRGARSNEKLFF. CDR3 nucleotide sequence: TGTGCCAGCAGGCCGAGGGGGGCGCGATCTAATGAAAAACTGTTTTTT.

In DNA, the CDR3 is TGTGCCAGCAGTTACGGTGCCTATGGCTACACCTTC. Translated, it gives CASSYGAYGYTF. This chain connects TRBV6-6 to TRBJ1-2; D gene ambiguous. The CDR3 runs to 12 residues. Trimming took 2 bases from V and 4 from J, leaving 5 bases between them. Germline CDR1 reads MNHNY; CDR2 reads SVGAGI (reference sequence).

This clone has only a few counts. The junction and the germline gene differ at one end; a read error may be behind it. The chain carries TRBV7-7 and TRBJ2-5; 11 bases agree with TRBD2. This CDR3 contains 16 residues. Germline CDR1 SSHAT, CDR2 FNYEAQ (reference sequence). CDR3 amino acids: CASSLLAGAPGETQYF. The CDR3 DNA reads TGTGCTAGCAGCCTACTAGCGGGGGCCCCGGGAGAGACCCAGTACTTC. The complete variable domain, with remaining parts taken from reference TRBV7-7 and TRBJ2-5, reads GAGVSQSPRYKVTKRGQDVTLRCDPISSHATLYWYQQALGQGPEFLTYFNYEAQPDKSGLPSDRFSAERPEGSISTLTIQRTEQRDSAMYRCASSLLAGAPGETQYFGPGTRLLVL.

The CDR3: CASSSSGGAPYNEQFF. In nucleotides, the CDR3 is TGTGCCAGCAGCTCCAGCGGGGGGGCGCCCTACAATGAGCAGTTCTTC. The V call is TRBV7-2, the J call TRBJ2-1; 10 bases agree with TRBD2. The CDR3 sequence is 16 residues long. The J segment lost 2 bases and the V segment lost 4 bases, leaving 5 bases of the junction unmatched. From germline, CDR1 is SGHTA and CDR2 FQGNSA. Filled out from reference TRBV7-2 and TRBJ2-1, the complete variable domain reads GAGVSQSPSNKVTEKGKDVELRCDPISGHTALYWYRQSLGQGLEFLIYFQGNSAPDKSGLPSDRFSAERTGGSVSTLTIQRTQQEDSAVYLCASSSSGGAPYNEQFFGPGTRLTVL.

In nucleotides, the CDR3 is TGTGCCAGCAGCCCGACAGGGCGCAGCACTGAAGCTTTCTTT. It specifies CASSPTGRSTEAFF. V usage is TRBV7-2 and J usage is TRBJ1-1; 7 bases are shared with TRBD1. Trimming took 5 bases from V and 4 from J; bases not matched to a gene: 7. Germline CDR1 SGHTA, CDR2 FQGNSA. The CDR3 sequence is 14 residues long. Full variable domain (outside the CDR3, taken from reference TRBV7-2 and TRBJ1-1): GAGVSQSPSNKVTEKGKDVELRCDPISGHTALYWYRQSLGQGLEFLIYFQGNSAPDKSGLPSDRFSAERTGGSVSTLTIQRTQQEDSAVYLCASSPTGRSTEAFFGQGTRLTVV.

This chain links TRBV5-4 with TRBJ1-1; the match to TRBD1 covers 8 bases. There are 15 residues in the CDR3. The germline V gene has CDR1 SGHNT and CDR2 YYREEE (reference sequence). Trimming took 3 bases from V and 4 from J; bases not matched to a gene: 8. The CDR3 reads CASSSPTGDGTEAFF. Written as DNA, the CDR3 is TGTGCCAGCAGCTCACCGACAGGGGATGGCACTGAAGCTTTCTTT.

This clone has just one count. The chain uses TRBV7-2 and TRBJ2-1, with 8 bases identical to TRBD2. This CDR3 comprises 15 residues. Per the germline V gene, CDR1 is SGHTA and CDR2 is FQGNSA. With V trimmed by 0 bases and J by 8 bases, 6 bases remained unmatched. Written as DNA, the CDR3 is TGTGCCAGCAGCTTAGCCGGGACTAGTAGTCATGAGCAGTTCTTC. Translated, it gives CASSLAGTSSHEQFF.